This T cell receptor (beta chain) was sequenced in a study of cytomegalovirus exposure and HLA in healthy donors. Study-level results: A prior analysis recorded that most TCR beta V segments were productive about 87% or about 30% of the time.

About this clone: Its target is not known.

CDR1 and CDR2 from the germline V gene are LGHNA and YSLEER. Trimming took 4 bases from V and 3 from J; bases not matched to a gene: 6. The CDR3 is made up of 17 amino acids. Healthy people donating bone marrow made up the donors. At sampling all donors were nominally healthy, likely with unrecorded immune exposures. PCR employed 60 Vbeta and 13 Jbeta primers. The protocol was immunoSEQ multiplex PCR, while the TCRdb copy is restricted to in-frame clones and leaves out a portion. The top ten hold roughly 7.2% of the sample, which has 77,000 or so clones, about 79% seen once. The chain employs TRBV4-3 and TRBJ2-2, with 12 bases lining up with TRBD2. Material for sequencing was PBMCs. This TCR derives from a woman aged 40 to 50 in good health and CMV-seronegative. CDR3 nucleotides: TGCGCCAGCAGCCGATCACTAGCGGGGGGACACACCGGGGAGCTGTTTTTT. It yields the protein CASSRSLAGGHTGELFF.